The next 6 T cell receptor beta chains were all read from a single sample in a study of blood T cell repertoires in COVID-19. Only in-frame clones appear in the TCRdb table, and some are missing; sequencing was by immunoSEQ multiplex PCR. Here the sample spans 200,000 to 300,000 clones, 92% being singletons. Sequences were obtained from peripheral blood. All receptors derive from a man aged 30 to 45 with COVID-19, enrolled during active disease.

This clone was observed once. The chain carries TRBV29-1 and TRBJ1-1, with D possibly TRBD1 on 6 matching bases. Per germline, CDR1 SQVTM and CDR2 ANQGSEA. The CDR3 spans 13 residues. V lost 4 bases and J 5 bases, leaving 14 bases between the germline ends. The CDR3 DNA sequence: TGCAGCGTTGGCACAGGGCTAAGGACTGAAGCTTTCTTT. Its translation is CSVGTGLRTEAFF.

The chain employs TRBV19 and TRBJ1-2; the D is unclear. There are 12 residues in the CDR3. Germline CDR1 LNHDA, CDR2 SQIVND (reference sequence). V dropped 5 bases and J dropped 3 bases, with 7 bases sitting between them. The CDR3 reads CASSVADYGYTF. The CDR3 DNA is TGTGCCAGTAGTGTTGCGGACTATGGCTACACCTTC.

This chain uses TRBV2 with TRBJ2-7; tentative D call: TRBD1 (7 bases). V was trimmed by 6 bases and J by 6 bases, leaving 21 bases between them. Germline V CDR1 and CDR2: SNHLY, FYNNEI. CDR3 length: 15 residues. The CDR3 reads CASSRQGGIWGEQYF. The CDR3 DNA follows: TGTGCCAGCAGCCGACAGGGAGGAATCTGGGGCGAGCAGTACTTC. The full variable domain, with the rest looked up from reference TRBV2 and TRBJ2-7, is EPEVTQTPSHQVTQMGQEVILRCVPISNHLYFYWYRQILGQKVEFLVSFYNNEISEKSEIFDDQFSVERPDGSNFTLKIRSTKLEDSAMYFCASSRQGGIWGEQYFGPGTRLTVT.

This chain joins TRBV18 and TRBJ2-1; tentative D call: TRBD1 (5 bases). This CDR3 has 13 amino acids. The germline V and J ends were trimmed by 2 bases and 8 bases, with 10 bases remaining between them. The germline gives CDR1 KGHSH, CDR2 LQKENI. In DNA form, the CDR3 reads TGTGCCAGCTCACCAGGCAGGGTCGATGAGCAGTTCTTC. The encoded protein is CASSPGRVDEQFF.

This clone appeared once. The DNA for the CDR3 is TGTGCCAGCAGCTTAAGGTGGGGACAGGGGAAAGGAAACACCATATATTTT. This translates into CASSLRWGQGKGNTIYF. This chain uses TRBV7-9 with TRBJ1-3; 10 bases are shared with TRBD1. Germline CDR1 is SEHNR and CDR2 is FQNEAQ (reference sequence). CDR3 size: 17 residues. V lost 2 bases, J lost 4 bases, and 8 bases stayed unmatched.

CDR3 loop: CASSQGLGFPGELFF. The DNA of the CDR3 is TGTGCCAGCAGCCAAGGACTAGGGTTCCCCGGGGAGCTGTTTTTT. The V gene is TRBV3-1 (or the pseudogene TRBV3-2), the J gene TRBJ2-2, with D possibly TRBD2 on 6 matching bases. V shed 1 base and J shed 6 bases, with 12 bases lying between them. CDR1 is LGHDT, CDR2 YNNKEL, per germline (reference sequence). CDR3 length: 15 residues.